This T cell receptor (beta chain) came from a study of metastatic and nonmetastatic thyroid tumors. Whole-study context: Blood and tumor or nodule tissue repertoires from malignant and benign thyroid patients were compared.

This clone was observed at least ten times. Its specificity is unknown. No treatment of any kind had been given to any patient before thyroid surgery. Findings of the study overall: Benign nodules reportedly had significantly lower TCR beta diversity than malignant thyroid tumors in blood and tumor.

TCRdb re-called clones via MiXCR from the PCR reads. The data contain fewer than 25,000 clones, 15% to 20% of them singletons. Germline CDR1 and CDR2: SGHTA and FQGNSA. J gave up 0 bases and V 4 bases, and 15 bases lay outside the gene matches. The CDR3 consists of 19 residues. The specimen was adjacent normal tissue. The chain joins TRBV7-2 to TRBJ1-1, with 9 bases aligning to TRBD1. This sequence was found in a male donor with papillary thyroid cancer or a benign thyroid nodule (not recorded which). Some clones in this sample may be carry-over from other donors' samples. The CDR3 is CASSWGVYGTGMMNTEAFF. CDR3 nucleotides: TGTGCCAGCAGCTGGGGGGTTTATGGGACAGGGATGATGAACACTGAAGCTTTCTTT.